One sample yielded the 27 T cell receptor beta chains listed below, sequenced in a study of T cell responses to AZD1222 COVID-19 vaccine (dated by TCRdb to the early 2020s). Read against the paper, the sample's time point label means: baseline before first vaccination. Library method: the immunoSEQ multiplex PCR assay. The immuneACCESS repertoire file appears here via TCRdb, limited to in-frame rearrangements. These files lack a portion of the clones; in checked studies, under half of the deficit traces to unresolved V genes, and the cause of the others is not known. Across this sample there are approximately 110,000 clones, with roughly nine tenths seen only once. The top ten clonotypes cover 4.4% of the sample. Sequences were derived from peripheral blood, sampled on day 0 of AZD1222 vaccination. Source of these receptors: an adult in good health.

V and J are TRBV3-1 (or the pseudogene TRBV3-2) and TRBJ2-5; D is unclear. The V end was cut by 3 bases, the J end by 4 bases, with 3 bases between. Germline V gives CDR1 LGHDT, CDR2 YNNKEL (reference sequence). There are 11 residues in the CDR3. The CDR3 sequence is CASSHVETQYF. DNA of the CDR3: TGTGCCAGCAGCCATGTAGAGACCCAGTACTTC.

The gene calls are TRBV2 and TRBJ1-3; no clear D. The V and J ends lost 7 bases and 0 bases respectively, with 10 bases between them. Germline lookup yields CDR1 SNHLY and CDR2 FYNNEI. This CDR3 region has 14 residues. The DNA for the CDR3 is TGTGCCAGCAAAGACGGATACTCTGGAAACACCATATATTTT. This encodes CASKDGYSGNTIYF.

V is TRBV6-1 and J is TRBJ2-4, with D possibly being TRBD1 or TRBD2 (6 bases each). Germline loops: CDR1 MNHNS, CDR2 SASEGT. V gave up 4 bases and J gave up 0 bases, with 16 bases separating them. The CDR3 is made up of 17 amino acids. CDR3 nucleotides: TGTGCCAGCAGTGTGGATGGGGGGCTGCTAGCCAAAAACATTCAGTACTTC. As protein: CASSVDGGLLAKNIQYF.

This clone was seen more than once but under ten times. This rearrangement joins TRBV7-9 to TRBJ2-7; D is tentatively TRBD1 or TRBD2 (6 bases each). The CDR3 totals 16 residues. Germline V gene lookup returns CDR1 SEHNR and CDR2 FQNEAQ (reference sequence). V lost 7 bases to trimming and J lost 0 bases, with 19 bases between them. The CDR3, as DNA: TGTGCCAGCACCCCACCTGGACAGCGGGCCTCCTACGAGCAGTACTTC. It translates to CASTPPGQRASYEQYF.

The rearrangement links TRBV2 to TRBJ2-7; possible D gene TRBD2, 6 bases. The CDR3 is made up of 10 amino acids. The V gene lost 8 bases and the J gene lost 4 bases, with 6 bases spanning the gap. Germline V gene sequence: CDR1 SNHLY, CDR2 FYNNEI. The CDR3 loop is CASGGYEQYF. The CDR3 DNA reads as TGTGCCAGCGGGGGGTACGAGCAGTACTTC.

The CDR3 sequence: CASSGSYEQYF. The CDR3 bases are TGTGCCAGCAGTGGCTCCTACGAGCAGTACTTC. The chain joins TRBV2 to TRBJ2-7; no clear D. The V gene lost 4 bases and the J gene lost 0 bases, with 1 base spanning the gap. The CDR3 runs to 11 residues. Germline V gene data show CDR1 as SNHLY and CDR2 as FYNNEI.

This clone was seen just once. The chain couples TRBV18 to TRBJ2-3; D is ambiguous. CDR3 length: 16 amino acids. In germline, CDR1 is KGHSH, CDR2 LQKENI. The V gene lost 6 bases and the J gene lost 1 base, with 17 bases spanning the gap. CDR3 in amino acids: CASSLVKSSGTDTQYF. As DNA, the CDR3 is TGTGCCAGCTCGCTAGTGAAAAGTAGTGGCACAGATACGCAGTATTTT.

The gene calls are TRBV24-1 and TRBJ2-1; possible D gene TRBD2, 6 bases. CDR1 and CDR2 from the germline V gene are KGHDR and SFDVKD. The CDR3 runs to 18 residues. V was pared by 3 bases and J by 0 bases, with 17 bases between. The CDR3: CATSDLAAGPGSYNEQFF. CDR3 coding DNA: TGTGCCACCAGTGATCTGGCCGCGGGGCCAGGCTCCTACAATGAGCAGTTCTTC.

The chain is built from TRBV28 and TRBJ2-2; 7 nucleotides agree with TRBD2. The CDR3 totals 16 residues. Germline CDR1 is MDHEN and CDR2 is SYDVKM. J lost 4 bases, V lost 2 bases, and 7 bases had no gene match. CDR3 residues: CASSLVSAGFTGELFF. The CDR3 DNA sequence: TGTGCCAGCAGTTTAGTTTCAGCGGGGTTCACCGGGGAGCTGTTTTTT.

The chain employs TRBV30 and TRBJ2-7; D possibly corresponds to TRBD2 (5 bases). Per germline, CDR1 GTSNPN and CDR2 SVGIG (reference sequence). The CDR3 length is 14 residues. The V end was cut by 2 bases, the J end by 2 bases, with 13 bases between. CDR3: CAWSKKEVAYEQYF. Here the CDR3 DNA reads TGTGCCTGGAGTAAAAAGGAGGTAGCCTACGAGCAGTACTTC.

This chain joins TRBV7-9 and TRBJ1-4, with D maybe TRBD1 (5 bases). Germline V gene data show CDR1 as SEHNR and CDR2 as FQNEAQ (reference sequence). V lost 5 bases and J lost 0, with 10 bases in between. The length of the CDR3 is 15 residues. Here the CDR3 DNA reads TGTGCCAGCAGCCGGGACGCTGCAACTAATGAAAAACTGTTTTTT. Residues: CASSRDAATNEKLFF.

The chain recombines TRBV7-2 with TRBJ1-6; D possibly corresponds to TRBD1 (6 bases). V gave up 5 bases and J gave up 7 bases, with 24 bases separating them. CDR1 and CDR2 (germline): SGHTA, FQGNSA. The CDR3 is made up of 18 amino acids. The CDR3 sequence: CASSPATGGRLWNSPLHF. The CDR3 DNA is TGTGCCAGCAGCCCCGCGACCGGGGGGCGATTATGGAATTCACCCCTCCACTTT. Supplemented by reference TRBV7-2 and TRBJ1-6, the full variable domain reads GAGVSQSPSNKVTEKGKDVELRCDPISGHTALYWYRQSLGQGLEFLIYFQGNSAPDKSGLPSDRFSAERTGGSVSTLTIQRTQQEDSAVYLCASSPATGGRLWNSPLHFGNGTRLTVT.

The chain joins TRBV12-5 to TRBJ1-1; D is unresolved. The CDR3 loop spans 17 amino acids. Trimming removed 0 bases from V and 1 base from J, with 15 bases in between. Germline assignment: CDR1 LGHNT and CDR2 FRNRAP. DNA of the CDR3: TGTGCTAGTGGTTTGGTCGGGCGGGGTAGTGGGAACACTGAAGCTTTCTTT. Its translation: CASGLVGRGSGNTEAFF.

This clone appeared a few times. J is TRBJ2-2 and V is TRBV19; TRBD1 aligns across 11 bases. The CDR3 extends over 16 amino acids. J gave up 13 bases and V 5 bases, and 15 bases lay outside the gene matches. Germline CDR1 reads LNHDA; CDR2 reads SQIVND (reference sequence). In nucleotides, the CDR3 is TGTGCCAGTAGTGCTTACCCCGGGACAGGGGGATTTAGGCTGTTTTTT. This encodes CASSAYPGTGGFRLFF.

The CDR3 sequence: CASSSDGDTQYF. CDR3 DNA: TGTGCCAGCAGCTCCGATGGAGATACGCAGTATTTT. J is TRBJ2-3 and V is TRBV11-2; D is uncertain. Germline CDR1 SGHAT, CDR2 FQNNGV. Deletions cut 4 bases from V and 5 bases from J, with 7 bases between. The CDR3 runs 12 residues. Together with reference TRBV11-2 and TRBJ2-3, the CDR3 gives the full variable domain: EAGVAQSPRYKIIEKRQSVAFWCNPISGHATLYWYQQILGQGPKLLIQFQNNGVVDDSQLPKDRFSAERLKGVDSTLKIQPAKLEDSAVYLCASSSDGDTQYFGPGTRLTVL.

This clone has just one count. The chain employs TRBV29-1 and TRBJ2-1; D gene uncertain. Germline CDR1 SQVTM, CDR2 ANQGSEA. Deletions cut 4 bases from V and 5 bases from J, with 18 bases between. CDR3 length equals 15 residues. This CDR3 reads CSVVIGSGRNNEQFF. The DNA for the CDR3 is TGCAGCGTTGTTATCGGATCCGGGCGGAACAATGAGCAGTTCTTC.

This clone has just one count. The chain combines TRBV6-5 with TRBJ1-5; no clear D gene. V was trimmed by 0 bases and J by 1 base, leaving 1 base between them. From germline, CDR1 is MNHEY and CDR2 SVGAGI. The CDR3 spans 13 residues. CDR3 amino acids: CASSYSSNQPQHF. CDR3 in DNA: TGTGCCAGCAGTTACTCCAGCAATCAGCCCCAGCATTTT.

CDR3 amino acids: CASSYRQGGFGELFF. Here the CDR3 DNA reads TGTGCCAGCAGCTACAGACAGGGAGGTTTCGGGGAGCTGTTTTTT. The genes are TRBV7-2 and TRBJ2-2; TRBD1 might be the D (7 bases). Looked up from germline, CDR1 is SGHTA and CDR2 is FQGNSA. Between the trimmed V and J ends, which lost 4 bases and 7 bases, there was a span of 16 bases. The CDR3 length is 15 residues.

As to this clone: This specimen includes other DNA sequences encoding the same CDR3. This chain links TRBV28 with TRBJ2-5, with D perhaps matching TRBD2 (5 bases). From germline, CDR1 is MDHEN and CDR2 SYDVKM. CDR3 length equals 12 residues. With 3 bases removed from V and 4 bases from J, the gap between germline ends came to 6 bases. The CDR3 bases are TGTGCCAGCAGTTTGGCGGGAGAGACCCAGTACTTC. Translation: CASSLAGETQYF.

This clone was picked up many times. The chain uses TRBV2 and TRBJ1-1; D is perhaps TRBD1 (5 bases). Per germline, CDR1 SNHLY and CDR2 FYNNEI. There are 15 residues in the CDR3. V lost 7 bases, J lost 1 base, and 16 bases lay in between. This chain's CDR3 is CASNDEGPPNTEAFF. The CDR3 DNA reads as TGTGCCAGCAACGATGAGGGACCTCCGAACACTGAAGCTTTCTTT.

The V gene is TRBV5-1, the J gene TRBJ2-7; possible D gene TRBD1, 6 bases. Germline values: CDR1 SGHRS, CDR2 YFSETQ. The V gene lost 4 bases and the J gene lost 6 bases, with 11 bases spanning the gap. The CDR3 has 12 residues. The CDR3: CASSVQGREQYF. As DNA, the CDR3 is TGCGCCAGCAGCGTACAGGGCCGCGAGCAGTACTTC.

The rearrangement links TRBV3-1 (or the pseudogene TRBV3-2) to TRBJ2-1, with D hard to call. Germline V CDR1 and CDR2: LGHDT, YNNKEL (reference sequence). Trimming pared 2 bases from V and 12 bases from J, leaving 17 bases between. The CDR3 loop spans 14 amino acids. The CDR3 sequence: CASSQLAVSSVQFF. Here the CDR3 DNA reads TGTGCCAGCAGCCAACTCGCAGTTTCAAGTGTGCAGTTCTTC.

This sequence joins TRBV7-9 and TRBJ1-3, with D hard to call. Trimming stripped 5 bases from V and 2 bases from J, with 16 bases between. Germline-derived CDR1 and CDR2 are SEHNR and FQNEAQ (reference sequence). The CDR3 has 16 residues. The CDR3, as DNA: TGTGCCAGCAGCCCTCAACTCCGTCGCCCTGGAAACACCATATATTTT. Its translation: CASSPQLRRPGNTIYF.

The gene calls are TRBV5-5 and TRBJ2-7; D gene unclear. The CDR3 is 14 residues long. V was shortened by 1 base and J by 0 bases, with 8 bases between the two germline ends. Germline V gene data show CDR1 as SGHKS and CDR2 as YYEKEE (reference sequence). DNA of the CDR3: TGTGCCAGCAGCTTGTTTCCCAGCTCCTACGAGCAGTACTTC. The encoded protein is CASSLFPSSYEQYF.

This chain joins TRBV4-2 and TRBJ1-2, with 10 nucleotides matching TRBD1. Losses at the gene ends were 1 base for V and 3 bases for J; bases not matched to a gene: 5. The germline V gene has CDR1 LGHNA and CDR2 YNFKEQ. The CDR3 totals 16 residues. CDR3: CASSQVRGTGDYGYTF. The CDR3 nucleotides are TGTGCCAGCAGCCAAGTAAGAGGGACAGGGGACTATGGCTACACCTTC.

This clone was detected a few times. This sequence joins TRBV5-4 and TRBJ2-7, with D maybe TRBD1 (6 bases). Trimming cost V 4 bases and J 3 bases, with 8 bases left between them. Germline CDR1 and CDR2: SGHNT and YYREEE (reference sequence). The CDR3 extends over 12 amino acids. CDR3 sequence: CASSVDSYEQYF. In DNA form, the CDR3 reads TGTGCCAGCAGCGTGGACAGCTACGAGCAGTACTTC. Filled out from reference TRBV5-4 and TRBJ2-7, the complete variable domain reads ETGVTQSPTHLIKTRGQQVTLRCSSQSGHNTVSWYQQALGQGPQFIFQYYREEENGRGNFPPRFSGLQFPNYSSELNVNALELDDSALYLCASSVDSYEQYFGPGTRLTVT.

V gene TRBV7-9 combines with J gene TRBJ2-7, with D maybe TRBD2 (5 bases). The CDR3 is 15 residues long. V lost 5 bases to trimming and J lost 5 bases, with 19 bases between them. Germline CDR1 and CDR2: SEHNR and FQNEAQ (reference sequence). The CDR3 spells CASSPFKGAVDEQYF. In DNA form, the CDR3 reads TGTGCCAGCAGCCCTTTCAAGGGAGCGGTCGACGAGCAGTACTTC.